This T cell receptor (beta chain) came from a study of PD-1 blockade in classical Hodgkin lymphoma. Across the study: Every 2 weeks, patients got 3 mg/kg intravenous nivolumab. Notes on the study in general: As was reported, newly diagnosed patients showed lower baseline TCR diversity than healthy donors did. The baseline diversity of complete responders showed similarity to that of newly diagnosed patients.

The CDR3 is 14 amino acids. Germline V CDR1 and CDR2: SGHRS, YFSETQ. Trimming pared 8 bases from V and 0 bases from J, leaving 13 bases between. Every patient experienced relapse after autologous stem cell transplantation, and brentuximab vedotin exposure varied. Note on this clone: Its antigen is as yet unknown.

Clones were sequenced by immunoSEQ multiplex PCR, and TCRdb holds only the in-frame ones, with some missing. This table holds about 86,000 clones, roughly nine tenths found once. Here the sequenced sample was peripheral blood mononuclear cells (PBMCs), taken before the second cycle of nivolumab. This chain joins TRBV5-1 and TRBJ2-3; tentatively, D is TRBD2 (6 bases). The TCR was taken from a human donor with classical Hodgkin lymphoma. Written as DNA, the CDR3 is TGCGCCAGTTATAGGGGACTCAGCACAGATACGCAGTATTTT. Amino acids: CASYRGLSTDTQYF.